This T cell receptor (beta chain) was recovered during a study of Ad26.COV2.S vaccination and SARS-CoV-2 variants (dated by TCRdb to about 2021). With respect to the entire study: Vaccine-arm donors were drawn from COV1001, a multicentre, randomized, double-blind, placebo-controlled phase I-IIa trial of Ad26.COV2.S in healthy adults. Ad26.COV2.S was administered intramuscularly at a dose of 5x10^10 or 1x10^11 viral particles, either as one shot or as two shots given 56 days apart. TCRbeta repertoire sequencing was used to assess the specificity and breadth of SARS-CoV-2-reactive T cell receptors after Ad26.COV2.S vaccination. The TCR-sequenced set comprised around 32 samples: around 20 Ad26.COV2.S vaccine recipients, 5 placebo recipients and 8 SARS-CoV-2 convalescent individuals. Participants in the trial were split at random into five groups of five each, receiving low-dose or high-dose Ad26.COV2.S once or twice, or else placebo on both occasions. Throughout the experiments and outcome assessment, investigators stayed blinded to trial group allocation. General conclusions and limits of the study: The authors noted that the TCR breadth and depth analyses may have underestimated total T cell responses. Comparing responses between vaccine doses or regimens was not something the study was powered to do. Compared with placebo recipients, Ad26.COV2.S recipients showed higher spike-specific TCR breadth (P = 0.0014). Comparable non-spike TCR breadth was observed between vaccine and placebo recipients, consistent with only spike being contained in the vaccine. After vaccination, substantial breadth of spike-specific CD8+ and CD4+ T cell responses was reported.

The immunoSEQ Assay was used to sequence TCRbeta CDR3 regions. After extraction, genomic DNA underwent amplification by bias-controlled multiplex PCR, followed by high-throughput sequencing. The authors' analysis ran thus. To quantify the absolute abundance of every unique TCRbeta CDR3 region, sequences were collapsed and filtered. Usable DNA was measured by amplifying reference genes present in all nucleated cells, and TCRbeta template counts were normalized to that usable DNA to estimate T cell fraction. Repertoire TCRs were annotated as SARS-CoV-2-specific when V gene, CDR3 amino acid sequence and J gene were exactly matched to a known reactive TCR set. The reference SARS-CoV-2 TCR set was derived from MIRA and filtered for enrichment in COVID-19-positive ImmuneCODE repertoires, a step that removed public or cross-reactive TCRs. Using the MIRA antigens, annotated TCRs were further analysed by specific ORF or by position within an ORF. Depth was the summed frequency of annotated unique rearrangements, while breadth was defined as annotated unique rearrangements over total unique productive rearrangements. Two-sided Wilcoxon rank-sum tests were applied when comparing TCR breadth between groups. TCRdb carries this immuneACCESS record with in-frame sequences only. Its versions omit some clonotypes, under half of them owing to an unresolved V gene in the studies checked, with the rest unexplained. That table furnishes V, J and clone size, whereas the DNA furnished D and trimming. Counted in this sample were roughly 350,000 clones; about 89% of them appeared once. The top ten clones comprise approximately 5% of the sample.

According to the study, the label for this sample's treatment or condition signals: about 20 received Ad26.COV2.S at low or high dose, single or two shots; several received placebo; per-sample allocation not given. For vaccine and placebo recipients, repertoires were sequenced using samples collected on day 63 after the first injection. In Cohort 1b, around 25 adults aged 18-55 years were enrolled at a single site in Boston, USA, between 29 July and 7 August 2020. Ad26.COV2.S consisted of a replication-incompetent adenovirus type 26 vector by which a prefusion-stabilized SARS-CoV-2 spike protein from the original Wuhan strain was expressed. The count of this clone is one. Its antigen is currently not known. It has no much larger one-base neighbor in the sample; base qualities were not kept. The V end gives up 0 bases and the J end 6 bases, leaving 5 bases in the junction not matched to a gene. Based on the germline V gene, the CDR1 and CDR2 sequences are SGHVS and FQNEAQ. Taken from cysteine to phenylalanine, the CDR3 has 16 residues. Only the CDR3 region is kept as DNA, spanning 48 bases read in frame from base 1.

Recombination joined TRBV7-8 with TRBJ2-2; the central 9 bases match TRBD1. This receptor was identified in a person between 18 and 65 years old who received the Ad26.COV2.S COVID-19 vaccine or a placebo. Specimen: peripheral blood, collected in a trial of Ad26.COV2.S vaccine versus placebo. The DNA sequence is TGTGCCAGCAGCTTAGCGTGGGACAGGGTGGCCGGGGAGCTGTTTTTT. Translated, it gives CASSLAWDRVAGELFF.